The 13 T cell receptor beta chains below were found in one sample sequenced in a study of T cell responses to AZD1222 COVID-19 vaccine (dated by TCRdb to the early 2020s). The time point label, as the study defines it: baseline before first vaccination. Receptor amplification or capture employed the immunoSEQ multiplex PCR assay. TCRdb limited this immuneACCESS table to in-frame rearrangements with V and J called. A share of clones is missing; checked studies link under half to unresolved V genes, and the rest is unexplained. In all, the sample holds around 30,000 clones, and 93% of those were seen once. Jointly, the top ten make up around 8.1% of the sample. This sample comprised peripheral blood, obtained on day 0 of AZD1222 vaccination. These receptors all come from an adult in good health.

The chain links TRBV6-2 or TRBV6-3 to TRBJ1-6; D is undetermined. The germline V gene encodes CDR1 MNHEY and CDR2 SVGEGT. The ends were cut back, 5 bases at V and 0 bases at J, with 8 bases in the middle. The CDR3 contains 15 residues. The CDR3 protein is CASSVTSSYNSPLHF. The DNA for the CDR3 is TGTGCCAGCAGTGTGACGAGCTCCTATAATTCACCCCTCCACTTT.

The chain combines TRBV5-4 with TRBJ1-1, with a weak D call TRBD1 (5 bases). Trimming took off 0 bases at V and 0 bases at J, with 9 bases between the two ends. The germline CDR1 and CDR2 sequences are SGHNT and YYREEE (reference sequence). The CDR3 length is 15 residues. CDR3 loop: CASSLVGGVNTEAFF. The CDR3 nucleotides read TGTGCCAGCAGCTTGGTTGGAGGGGTGAACACTGAAGCTTTCTTT.

This clone has a single count. The chain combines TRBV5-4 with TRBJ2-2, with D possibly being TRBD1 (6 bases). Germline CDR1 reads SGHNT; CDR2 reads YYREEE (reference sequence). Trimming stripped 0 bases from V and 1 base from J, with 7 bases between. The CDR3 has 15 amino acids. CDR3 in amino acids: CASSLGGQNTGELFF. The CDR3 nucleotides read TGTGCCAGCAGCTTGGGGGGACAGAACACCGGGGAGCTGTTTTTT.

This clone was picked up one time. The chain employs TRBV28 and TRBJ1-1, with D unclear. Germline values: CDR1 MDHEN, CDR2 SYDVKM. The CDR3 covers 14 residues. Trimming took off 2 bases at V and 1 base at J, with 8 bases between the two ends. DNA for the CDR3: TGTGCCAGCAGTTTACGGGGAGGGAACACTGAAGCTTTCTTT. As protein: CASSLRGGNTEAFF. Variable domain in full (rest from reference TRBV28 and TRBJ1-1): DVKVTQSSRYLVKRTGEKVFLECVQDMDHENMFWYRQDPGLGLRLIYFSYDVKMKEKGDIPEGYSVSREKKERFSLILESASTNQTSMYLCASSLRGGNTEAFFGQGTRLTVV.

The chain carries TRBV28 and TRBJ1-6; the D is unclear. Trimming took 3 bases from V and 9 from J, leaving 6 bases between them. This CDR3 comprises 12 residues. Germline CDR1 reads MDHEN; CDR2 reads SYDVKM. CDR3 amino acids: CASSFLGSPLHF. The CDR3, as DNA: TGTGCCAGCAGTTTTTTGGGTTCACCCCTCCACTTT.

V gene TRBV6-4 combines with J gene TRBJ2-7, with unresolved D. Germline V lookup: CDR1 MRHNA, CDR2 SNTAGT. Trimming cost V 6 bases and J 3 bases, with 12 bases left between them. The CDR3 covers 13 residues. The CDR3 loop reads CASSHRHSYEQYF. The CDR3, as DNA: TGTGCCAGCAGCCATCGTCACAGCTACGAGCAGTACTTC.

This chain joins TRBV2 and TRBJ2-6, with 7 bases aligning to TRBD2. The CDR3 loop spans 13 amino acids. Germline CDR1 SNHLY, CDR2 FYNNEI. The CDR3 region has the DNA TGTGCTAGGGAGGGCTCTGGGGCCAACGTCCTGACTTTC. The encoded protein is CAREGSGANVLTF.

This clone is termed medium-sized. The V and J genes are TRBV13 and TRBJ2-7; 7 nucleotides line up with TRBD1. V shed 4 bases, J shed 1 base, and the junction held 16 bases outside the gene matches. The germline gives CDR1 PRHDT, CDR2 FYEKMQ (reference sequence). This CDR3 is built from 18 residues. DNA of the CDR3: TGTGCCAGCAGCTCCGCAGGGACCGGGACAGCCATTTCCTACGAGCAGTACTTC. It specifies CASSSAGTGTAISYEQYF.

The rearrangement joins TRBV5-6 to TRBJ1-5; D is unresolved. V was pared by 2 bases and J by 2 bases, with 8 bases between. The V gene's germline CDR1 is SGHDT and CDR2 YYEEEE. This CDR3 spans 14 amino acids. CDR3 bases: TGTGCCAGCAGCTTTGGGTCCGGCAATCAGCCCCAGCATTTT. Protein: CASSFGSGNQPQHF. The full variable domain, in which reference TRBV5-6 and TRBJ1-5 provide the parts outside the CDR3, is DAGVTQSPTHLIKTRGQQVTLRCSPKSGHDTVSWYQQALGQGPQFIFQYYEEEERQRGNFPDRFSGHQFPNYSSELNVNALLLGDSALYLCASSFGSGNQPQHFGDGTRLSIL.

The chain is built from TRBV28 and TRBJ1-4; D is unresolved. CDR3 length equals 17 residues. CDR1 MDHEN and CDR2 SYDVKM come from the germline V gene. V lost 1 base and J lost 3, with 15 bases in between. The DNA of the CDR3 is TGTGCCAGCAGTTTATTAGATCCGACAACTTCTAATGAAAAACTGTTTTTT. The encoded protein is CASSLLDPTTSNEKLFF.

The chain combines TRBV5-1 with TRBJ1-1; TRBD1 matches 8 bases. Per germline, CDR1 SGHRS and CDR2 YFSETQ. This CDR3 spans 15 amino acids. With 4 bases clipped from V and 1 base from J, the junction kept 6 bases outside the gene matches. DNA of the CDR3: TGCGCCAGCAGCGAAACCGGGACAGGGAACACTGAAGCTTTCTTT. Its protein product is CASSETGTGNTEAFF.

CDR3 protein: CASSHPAGGTYEQYF. DNA for the CDR3: TGTGCCAGCAGCCACCCCGCAGGGGGGACCTACGAGCAGTACTTC. The rearrangement links TRBV7-6 to TRBJ2-7, with TRBD1 as a possible D gene (7 bases). The germline V and J ends were trimmed by 5 bases and 2 bases, with 16 bases remaining between them. Germline CDR1 SGHVS, CDR2 FNYEAQ. This CDR3 contains 15 residues.

J is TRBJ2-7 and V is TRBV19; weak D call: TRBD2 (6 bases). Trimming took off 8 bases at V and 3 bases at J, with 8 bases between the two ends. Germline V lookup: CDR1 LNHDA, CDR2 SQIVND (reference sequence). The CDR3 is 11 residues long. Written as DNA, the CDR3 is TGTGCCAGTGGGAGGATCTACGAGCAGTACTTC. It codes for CASGRIYEQYF.